This TCR beta chain comes out of a study of blood T cells in healthy people across ages. For the second PCR, which ran for roughly 6 to 12 cycles, a sample-barcoded 5' primer and a J-beta primer mix were used. MiXCR, run by TCRdb on the 5' RACE reads, gives a single entry per CDR3 protein. In the table there are some 760,000 distinct CDR3 sequences, roughly 25% of which are singletons. This clonotype has only a few counts. Each donor's blood draw was roughly 10 milliliters of peripheral blood. This CDR3 has 15 residues. The germline CDR1 and CDR2 sequences are KGHDR and SFDVKD. V was pared by 4 bases and J by 0 bases, with 8 bases between. These sequences were also reported in another study, on T cells of mothers and their children. That source reports: The entire RNA extract went into cDNA synthesis at approximately 1.6 ug per 15 ul.

Sequencing was done on a sample of blood. The source is a boy aged 5-17 years in good health. V gene TRBV24-1 combines with J gene TRBJ1-4; no clear D. CDR3 region: CATSDPTATNEKLFF. The CDR3 DNA follows: TGTGCCACCAGTGACCCAACTGCAACTAATGAAAAACTGTTTTTT.